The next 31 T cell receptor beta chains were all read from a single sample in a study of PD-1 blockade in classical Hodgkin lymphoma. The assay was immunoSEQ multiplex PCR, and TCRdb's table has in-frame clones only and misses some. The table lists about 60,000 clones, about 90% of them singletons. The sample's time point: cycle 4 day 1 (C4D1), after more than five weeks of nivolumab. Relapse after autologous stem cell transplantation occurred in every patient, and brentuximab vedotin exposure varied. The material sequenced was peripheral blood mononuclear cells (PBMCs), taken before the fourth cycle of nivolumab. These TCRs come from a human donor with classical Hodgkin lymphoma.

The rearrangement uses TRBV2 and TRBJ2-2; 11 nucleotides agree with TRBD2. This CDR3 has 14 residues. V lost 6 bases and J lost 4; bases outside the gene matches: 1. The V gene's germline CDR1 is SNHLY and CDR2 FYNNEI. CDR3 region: CASRGLAATGELFF. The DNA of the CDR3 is TGTGCCAGCAGGGGACTAGCGGCCACCGGGGAGCTGTTTTTT.

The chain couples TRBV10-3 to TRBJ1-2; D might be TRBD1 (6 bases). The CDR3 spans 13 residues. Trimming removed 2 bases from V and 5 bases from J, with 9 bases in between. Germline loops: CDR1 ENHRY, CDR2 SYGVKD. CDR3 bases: TGTGCCATCAGTGAGGGACAGCTTTATGGCTACACCTTC. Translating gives CAISEGQLYGYTF.

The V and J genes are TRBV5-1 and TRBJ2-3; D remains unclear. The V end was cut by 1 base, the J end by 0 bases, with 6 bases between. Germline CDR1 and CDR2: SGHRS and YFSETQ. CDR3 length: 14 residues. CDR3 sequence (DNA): TGCGCCAGCAGCTTGACAGAAAGCACAGATACGCAGTATTTT. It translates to CASSLTESTDTQYF.

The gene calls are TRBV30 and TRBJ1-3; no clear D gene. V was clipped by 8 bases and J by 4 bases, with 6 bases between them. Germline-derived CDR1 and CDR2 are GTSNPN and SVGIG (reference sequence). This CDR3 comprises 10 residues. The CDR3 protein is CALGGNTIYF. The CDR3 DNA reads TGTGCCCTCGGGGGAAACACCATATATTTT.

CDR3: CASSQDSVGWETQYF. In DNA form, the CDR3 reads TGCGCCAGCAGCCAAGATAGCGTAGGGTGGGAGACCCAGTACTTC. The gene calls are TRBV4-1 and TRBJ2-5; D may be TRBD2 (5 bases). V lost 0 bases to trimming and J lost 5 bases, with 13 bases between them. Per the germline V gene, CDR1 is MGHRA and CDR2 is YSYEKL. The CDR3 is 15 amino acids.

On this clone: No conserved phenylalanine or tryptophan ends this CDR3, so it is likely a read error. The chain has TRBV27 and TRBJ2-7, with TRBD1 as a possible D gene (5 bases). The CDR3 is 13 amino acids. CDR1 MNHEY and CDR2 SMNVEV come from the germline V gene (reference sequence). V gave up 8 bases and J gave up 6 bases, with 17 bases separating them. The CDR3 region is CASAPIQVREQYL. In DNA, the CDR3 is TGTGCCAGCGCCCCGATACAGGTCCGCGAGCAGTACCTC.

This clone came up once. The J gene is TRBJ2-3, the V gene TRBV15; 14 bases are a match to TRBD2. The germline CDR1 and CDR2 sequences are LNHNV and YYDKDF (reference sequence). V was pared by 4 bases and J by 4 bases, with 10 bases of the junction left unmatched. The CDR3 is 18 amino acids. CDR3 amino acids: CATSIHPGLAGVSDTQYF. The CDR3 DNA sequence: TGTGCCACCAGCATCCACCCGGGACTAGCGGGGGTGTCAGATACGCAGTATTTT.

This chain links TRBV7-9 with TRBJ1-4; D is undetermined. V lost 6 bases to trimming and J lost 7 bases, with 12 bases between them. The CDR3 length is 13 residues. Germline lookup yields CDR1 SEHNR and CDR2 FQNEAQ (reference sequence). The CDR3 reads CASRQTNSEKLFF. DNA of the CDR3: TGTGCCAGCAGGCAAACAAACAGTGAAAAACTGTTTTTT.

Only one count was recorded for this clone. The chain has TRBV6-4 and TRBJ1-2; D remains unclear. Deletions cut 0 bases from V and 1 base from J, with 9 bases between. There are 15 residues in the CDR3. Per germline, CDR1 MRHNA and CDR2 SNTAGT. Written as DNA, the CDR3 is TGTGCCAGCAGTGACTCGTACGGTAGTAACTATGGCTACACCTTC. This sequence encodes CASSDSYGSNYGYTF.

The CDR3 bases are TGTGCCAGCAGTTACGAAACCGGGACAGCTGCCTACAATGAGCAGTTCTTC. The encoded protein is CASSYETGTAAYNEQFF. The chain carries TRBV4-2 and TRBJ2-1; TRBD1 matches 7 bases. CDR1 and CDR2 (germline): LGHNA, YNFKEQ. The V gene end was trimmed by 6 bases and the J gene end by 2 bases; junction bases not matched to a gene: 13. This CDR3 has 17 residues.

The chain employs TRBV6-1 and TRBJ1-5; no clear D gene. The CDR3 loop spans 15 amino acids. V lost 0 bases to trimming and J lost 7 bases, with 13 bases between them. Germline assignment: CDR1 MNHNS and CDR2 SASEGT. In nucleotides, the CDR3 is TGTGCCAGCAGTGAAGCTGTCAACTGGGGACAGCCCCAGCATTTT. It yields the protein CASSEAVNWGQPQHF.

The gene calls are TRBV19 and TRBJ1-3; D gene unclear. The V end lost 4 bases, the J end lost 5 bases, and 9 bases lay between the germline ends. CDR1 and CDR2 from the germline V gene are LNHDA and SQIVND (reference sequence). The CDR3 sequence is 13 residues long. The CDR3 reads CASSTDTRNTIYF. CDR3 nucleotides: TGTGCCAGTAGTACCGACACTCGAAACACCATATATTTT.

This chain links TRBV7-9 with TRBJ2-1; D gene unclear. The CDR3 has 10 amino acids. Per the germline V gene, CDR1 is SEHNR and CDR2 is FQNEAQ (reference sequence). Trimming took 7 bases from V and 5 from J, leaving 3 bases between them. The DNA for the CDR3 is TGTGCCAGCAACGACAATGAGCAGTTCTTC. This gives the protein CASNDNEQFF. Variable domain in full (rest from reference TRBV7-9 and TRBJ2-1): DTGVSQNPRHKITKRGQNVTFRCDPISEHNRLYWYRQTLGQGPEFLTYFQNEAQLEKSRLLSDRFSAERPKGSFSTLEIQRTEQGDSAMYLCASNDNEQFFGPGTRLTVL.

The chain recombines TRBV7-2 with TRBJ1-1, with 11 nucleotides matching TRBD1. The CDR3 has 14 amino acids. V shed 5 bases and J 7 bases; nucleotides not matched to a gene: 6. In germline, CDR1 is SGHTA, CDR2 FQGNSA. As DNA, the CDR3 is TGTGCCAGCAGCCCAAGGACAGGGGGCCTTGAAGCTTTCTTT. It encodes CASSPRTGGLEAFF.

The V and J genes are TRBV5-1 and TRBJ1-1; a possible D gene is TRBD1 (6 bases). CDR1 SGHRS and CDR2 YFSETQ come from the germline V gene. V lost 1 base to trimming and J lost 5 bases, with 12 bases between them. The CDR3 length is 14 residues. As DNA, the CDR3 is TGCGCCAGCAGCTTGACAGGGCACAAGACTGAAGCTTTCTTT. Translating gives CASSLTGHKTEAFF.

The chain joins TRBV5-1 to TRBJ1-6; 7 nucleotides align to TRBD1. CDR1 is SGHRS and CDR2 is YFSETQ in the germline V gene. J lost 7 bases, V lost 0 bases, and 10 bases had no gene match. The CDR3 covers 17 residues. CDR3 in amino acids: CASSLGGQEPRNSPLHF. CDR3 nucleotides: TGCGCCAGCAGCTTGGGAGGACAGGAACCTAGAAATTCACCCCTCCACTTT.

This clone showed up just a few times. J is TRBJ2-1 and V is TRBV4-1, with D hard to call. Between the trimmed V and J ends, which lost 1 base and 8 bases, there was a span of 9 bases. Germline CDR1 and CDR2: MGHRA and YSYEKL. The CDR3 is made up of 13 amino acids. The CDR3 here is CASSQAEGYEQFF. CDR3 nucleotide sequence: TGCGCCAGCAGCCAAGCGGAAGGGTATGAGCAGTTCTTC.

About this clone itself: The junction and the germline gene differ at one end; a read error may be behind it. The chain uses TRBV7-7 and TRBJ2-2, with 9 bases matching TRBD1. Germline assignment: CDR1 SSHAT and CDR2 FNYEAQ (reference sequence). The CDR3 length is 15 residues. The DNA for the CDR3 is TGTGCTAGCAGCTCGACAGGGGGGGACACCGGGGAGCTGTTTTTT. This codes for CASSSTGGDTGELFF.

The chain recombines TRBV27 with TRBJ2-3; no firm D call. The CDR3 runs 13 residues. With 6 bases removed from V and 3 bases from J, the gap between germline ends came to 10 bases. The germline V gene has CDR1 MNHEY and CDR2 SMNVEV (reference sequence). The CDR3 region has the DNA TGTGCCAGCAGCCCAGGTAGTACAGATACGCAGTATTTT. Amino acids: CASSPGSTDTQYF.

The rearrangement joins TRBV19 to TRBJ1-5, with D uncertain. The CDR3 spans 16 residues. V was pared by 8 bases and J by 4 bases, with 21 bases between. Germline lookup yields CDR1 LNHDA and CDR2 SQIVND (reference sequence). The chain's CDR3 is CASGEGLRFSNQPQHF. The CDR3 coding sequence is TGTGCCAGTGGGGAAGGTCTCCGATTTTCTAATCAGCCCCAGCATTTT.

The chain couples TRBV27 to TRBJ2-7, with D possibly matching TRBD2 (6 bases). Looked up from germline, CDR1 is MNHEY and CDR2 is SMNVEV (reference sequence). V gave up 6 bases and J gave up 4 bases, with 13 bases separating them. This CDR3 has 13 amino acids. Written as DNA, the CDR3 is TGTGCCAGCAGCCCTAACGCGGGGTACGAGCAGTACTTC. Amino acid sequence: CASSPNAGYEQYF.

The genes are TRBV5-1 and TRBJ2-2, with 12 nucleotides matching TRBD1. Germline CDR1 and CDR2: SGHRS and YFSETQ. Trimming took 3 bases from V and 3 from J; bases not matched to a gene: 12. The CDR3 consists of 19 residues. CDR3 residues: CASSSSPGQGAKYTGELFF. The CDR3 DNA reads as TGCGCCAGCAGCTCCAGTCCGGGACAGGGGGCGAAATACACCGGGGAGCTGTTTTTT.

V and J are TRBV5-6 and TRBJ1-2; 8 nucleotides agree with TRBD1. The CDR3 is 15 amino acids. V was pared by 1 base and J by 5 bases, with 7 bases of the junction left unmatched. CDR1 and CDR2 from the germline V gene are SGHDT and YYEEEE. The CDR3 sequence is CASSLSGGGGYGYTF. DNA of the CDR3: TGTGCCAGCAGCTTGTCAGGGGGCGGTGGGTATGGCTACACCTTC.

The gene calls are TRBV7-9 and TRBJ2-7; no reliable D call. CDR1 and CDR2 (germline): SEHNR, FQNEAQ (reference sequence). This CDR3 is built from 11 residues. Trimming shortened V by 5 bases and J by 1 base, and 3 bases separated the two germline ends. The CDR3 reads CASSLSYEQYF. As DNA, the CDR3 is TGTGCCAGCAGCCTTTCCTACGAGCAGTACTTC.

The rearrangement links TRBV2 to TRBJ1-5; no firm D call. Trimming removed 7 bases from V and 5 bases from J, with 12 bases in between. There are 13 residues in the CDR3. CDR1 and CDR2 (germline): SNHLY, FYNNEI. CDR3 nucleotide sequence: TGTGCCAGCAAAAGATTATGGGATCAGCCCCAGCATTTT. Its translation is CASKRLWDQPQHF.

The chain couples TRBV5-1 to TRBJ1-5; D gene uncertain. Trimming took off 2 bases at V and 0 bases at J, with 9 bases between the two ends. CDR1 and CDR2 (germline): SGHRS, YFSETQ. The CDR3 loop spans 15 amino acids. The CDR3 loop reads CASSFGDGSNQPQHF. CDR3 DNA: TGCGCCAGCAGCTTTGGCGATGGTAGCAATCAGCCCCAGCATTTT.

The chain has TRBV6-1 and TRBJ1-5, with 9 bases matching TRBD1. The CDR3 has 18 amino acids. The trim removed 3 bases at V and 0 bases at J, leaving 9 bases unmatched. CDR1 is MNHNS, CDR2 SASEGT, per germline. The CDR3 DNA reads TGTGCCAGCAGTGAGGGGGACAGGGAAGTTTTTAGCAATCAGCCCCAGCATTTT. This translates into CASSEGDREVFSNQPQHF.

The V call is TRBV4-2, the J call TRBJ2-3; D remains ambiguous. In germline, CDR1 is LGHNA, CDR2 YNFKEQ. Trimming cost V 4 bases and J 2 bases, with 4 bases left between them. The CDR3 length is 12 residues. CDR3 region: CASSPNTDTQYF. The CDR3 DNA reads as TGTGCCAGCAGCCCCAACACAGATACGCAGTATTTT.

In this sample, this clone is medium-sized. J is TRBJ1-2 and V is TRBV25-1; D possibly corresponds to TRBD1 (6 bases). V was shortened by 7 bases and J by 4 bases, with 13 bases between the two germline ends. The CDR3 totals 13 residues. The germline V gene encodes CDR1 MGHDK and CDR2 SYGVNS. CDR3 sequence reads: CASTRGQIYGYTF. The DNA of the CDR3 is TGTGCCAGCACCCGTGGACAGATCTATGGCTACACCTTC.

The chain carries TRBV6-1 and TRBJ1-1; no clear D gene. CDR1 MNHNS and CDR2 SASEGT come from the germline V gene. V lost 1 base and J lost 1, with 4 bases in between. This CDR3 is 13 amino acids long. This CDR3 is CASSEGGNTEAFF. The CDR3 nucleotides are TGTGCCAGCAGTGAAGGGGGGAACACTGAAGCTTTCTTT.

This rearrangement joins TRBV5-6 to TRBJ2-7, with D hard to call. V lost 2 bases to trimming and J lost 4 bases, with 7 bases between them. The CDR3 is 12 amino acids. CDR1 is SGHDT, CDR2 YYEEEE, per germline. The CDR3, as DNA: TGTGCCAGCAGCTTAAGGCATTACGAGCAGTACTTC. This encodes CASSLRHYEQYF.